The rows below give T cell receptor beta chains drawn from one sample of a study of T cell repertoires in cytomegalovirus infection. TCRdb ran MiXCR on the reads and lists one entry per CDR3 protein. Of around 570,000 distinct CDR3 sequences listed, 35% to 50% are singletons. The antigens of these receptors remain unknown. Sequencing was performed on cultured PBMCs, taken from culture after CMV antigen stimulation. The source is a human donor in good health (CMV status not recorded). Some clones in this sample may be carry-over from other donors' samples. CDR3s include the opening cysteine and the closing phenylalanine or tryptophan. A D gene is named only where the DNA matches it firmly. The size entry is marked missing in some rows and otherwise reads once, few, many or a size class.

TRBV6-1	-	TRBJ2-1	once	CASSPGLHAINEQFF	TGTGCCAGCAGTCCAGGACTCCACGCCATCAATGAGCAGTTCTTC
TRBV7-4	-	TRBJ2-5	-	CASSLPPGAETQYF	TGTGCCAGCAGCTTACCCCCGGGGGCGGAGACCCAGTACTTC
TRBV12-3/TRBV12-4	-	TRBJ1-2	-	CASSRSLNYGYTF	TGTGCCAGCAGTCGAAGTTTAAACTATGGCTACACCTTC
TRBV15	-	TRBJ2-2	-	CATSRLSDRNTGELFF	TGTGCCACCAGCAGACTATCGGACAGAAACACCGGGGAGCTGTTTTTT
TRBV4-3	TRBD1	TRBJ2-6	-	CASSQEGGTGYSGANVLTF	TGCGCCAGCAGCCAAGAGGGCGGGACAGGGTACTCTGGGGCCAACGTCCTGACTTTC
TRBV29-1	TRBD1	TRBJ1-1	-	CSVPSGQGMGEAFF	TGCAGCGTTCCCTCCGGACAGGGGATGGGTGAAGCTTTCTTT
TRBV6-6	-	TRBJ1-6	-	CASINQRFQSPLHF	TGTGCCAGCATTAATCAGAGGTTTCAATCACCCCTCCACTTT
TRBV6-1	-	TRBJ2-7	-	CASSDAAKYEQYF	TGTGCCAGCAGTGACGCAGCGAAGTACGAGCAGTACTTC
TRBV12-3/TRBV12-4	TRBD1	TRBJ2-7	-	CASSLKGQGVSYEQYF	TGTGCCAGCAGTCTTAAGGGACAGGGGGTCTCCTACGAGCAGTACTTC
TRBV10-3	-	TRBJ2-3	-	CAISDPHRYSTDTQYF	TGTGCCATCAGTGACCCCCATCGATACAGCACAGATACGCAGTATTTT
TRBV6-1	-	TRBJ1-6	-	CASSEALGAFFPSPLHF	TGTGCCAGCAGTGAAGCGCTCGGGGCTTTCTTTCCTTCACCCCTCCACTTT
TRBV27	TRBD2	TRBJ2-3	-	CATRRGGKVSDTQYF	TGTGCCACCCGTCGGGGGGGCAAAGTGAGCGATACGCAGTATTTT
TRBV2	TRBD2	TRBJ2-5	few	CASSGMGLAVPFQETQYF	TGTGCCAGCAGTGGAATGGGACTAGCGGTGCCCTTCCAAGAGACCCAGTACTTC
TRBV11-2	-	TRBJ2-5	few	CASSLFYPGGEETQYF	TGTGCCAGCAGCTTATTCTATCCCGGGGGAGAGGAGACCCAGTACTTC
TRBV7-6	-	TRBJ1-6	-	CASSPLLRGNSPLHF	TGTGCCAGCAGCCCCCTTCTGCGGGGAAATTCACCCCTCCACTTT
TRBV23-1	TRBD1	TRBJ2-7	few	CASIFAGTGEFYEQYF	TGCGCCAGCATCTTCGCCGGGACAGGGGAATTCTACGAGCAGTACTTC
TRBV20-1	-	TRBJ2-6	-	CRALVWANVLTF	TGCAGGGCCCTTGTCTGGGCCAACGTCCTGACTTTC
TRBV5-6	-	TRBJ1-5	-	CASSRASFPSQPQHF	TGTGCCAGCAGCCGGGCAAGCTTCCCGAGTCAGCCCCAGCATTTT
TRBV12-3/TRBV12-4	-	TRBJ1-1	-	CASCRGRLEAFF	TGTGCCAGCTGTAGAGGCCGGCTCGAAGCTTTCTTT